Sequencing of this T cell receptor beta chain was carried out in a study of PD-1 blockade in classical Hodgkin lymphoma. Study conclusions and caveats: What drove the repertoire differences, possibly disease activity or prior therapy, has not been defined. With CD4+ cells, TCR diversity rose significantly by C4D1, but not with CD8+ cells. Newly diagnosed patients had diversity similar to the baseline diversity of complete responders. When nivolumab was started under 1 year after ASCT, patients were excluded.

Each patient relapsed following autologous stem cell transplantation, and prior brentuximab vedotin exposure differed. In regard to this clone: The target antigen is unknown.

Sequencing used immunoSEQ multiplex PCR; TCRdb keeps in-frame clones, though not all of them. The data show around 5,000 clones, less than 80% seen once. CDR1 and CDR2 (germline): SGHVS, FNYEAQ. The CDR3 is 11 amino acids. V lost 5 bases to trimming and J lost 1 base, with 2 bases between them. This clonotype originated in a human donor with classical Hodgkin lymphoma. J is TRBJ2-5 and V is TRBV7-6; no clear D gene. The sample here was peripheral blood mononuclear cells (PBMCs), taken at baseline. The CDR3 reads CASSIQETQYF. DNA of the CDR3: TGTGCCAGCAGCATCCAAGAGACCCAGTACTTC.